The 32 T cell receptor beta chains below were found in one sample sequenced in a study of T cell changes during pregnancy in multiple sclerosis. The protocol was immunoSEQ multiplex PCR, while the TCRdb copy is restricted to in-frame clones and leaves out a portion. The sample lists tens of thousands of clones, 91% seen once, with over 5% in the top ten. The sample consisted of CD8+ T cells from peripheral blood mononuclear cells, taken in the second trimester of pregnancy. The receptors here all came from a female donor with multiple sclerosis, enrolled in a pregnancy study.

This chain uses TRBV19 with TRBJ2-7; 7 nucleotides line up with TRBD2. The CDR3 is made up of 13 amino acids. The V segment lost 7 bases and the J segment 2 bases; nucleotides outside the gene matches: 5. Germline assignment: CDR1 LNHDA and CDR2 SQIVND (reference sequence). CDR3 loop: CASKASGPYEQYF. The CDR3 DNA follows: TGTGCCAGTAAGGCTAGCGGTCCCTACGAGCAGTACTTC.

V and J are TRBV27 and TRBJ2-3; no reliable D call. Germline CDR1 MNHEY, CDR2 SMNVEV (reference sequence). Trimming cost V 7 bases and J 4 bases, with 12 bases left between them. The CDR3 is 13 amino acids. This CDR3 reads CASNSLSADTQYF. The CDR3 DNA follows: TGTGCCAGCAACTCCCTCTCGGCAGATACGCAGTATTTT.

J is TRBJ1-1 and V is TRBV6-1, with 8 bases identical to TRBD1. The V gene end was trimmed by 6 bases and the J gene end by 3 bases; junction bases not matched to a gene: 9. CDR3 size: 15 residues. Germline-derived CDR1 and CDR2 are MNHNS and SASEGT. The CDR3 DNA reads as TGTGCCAGCAGCCTGAAACAGGGGGTGTACACTGAAGCTTTCTTT. This gives the protein CASSLKQGVYTEAFF.

The chain combines TRBV7-9 with TRBJ2-1; 11 bases are a match to TRBD2. Germline V gene lookup returns CDR1 SEHNR and CDR2 FQNEAQ (reference sequence). The V gene end was trimmed by 1 base and the J gene end by 8 bases; junction bases not matched to a gene: 7. The CDR3 loop spans 16 amino acids. The CDR3 reads CASSLVKLAGADEQFF. The CDR3 DNA sequence: TGTGCCAGCAGCTTAGTCAAACTAGCGGGAGCGGATGAGCAGTTCTTC. The variable domain in full, completed from reference TRBV7-9 and TRBJ2-1, reads DTGVSQNPRHKITKRGQNVTFRCDPISEHNRLYWYRQTLGQGPEFLTYFQNEAQLEKSRLLSDRFSAERPKGSFSTLEIQRTEQGDSAMYLCASSLVKLAGADEQFFGPGTRLTVL.

This clone appeared once. CDR3 sequence reads: CASSITSGNTGELFF. The CDR3 nucleotides read TGTGCCAGTAGTATTACGTCGGGGAACACCGGGGAGCTGTTTTTT. This sequence joins TRBV19 and TRBJ2-2; no clear D. CDR1 and CDR2 (germline): LNHDA, SQIVND (reference sequence). The CDR3 sequence is 15 residues long. V lost 3 bases to trimming and J lost 1 base, with 9 bases between them.

The chain couples TRBV5-4 to TRBJ1-1, with TRBD1 matching 7 bases. The length of the CDR3 is 15 residues. After removal of 0 bases from V and 5 bases from J, the junction contained 7 bases not matched to a gene. Per the germline V gene, CDR1 is SGHNT and CDR2 is YYREEE (reference sequence). CDR3 residues: CASSLEEGAWTEAFF. The DNA for the CDR3 is TGTGCCAGCAGCTTGGAGGAGGGGGCTTGGACTGAAGCTTTCTTT.

The chain employs TRBV15 and TRBJ1-4; TRBD1 might be the D (6 bases). Trimming cost V 5 bases and J 5 bases, with 9 bases left between them. The CDR3 covers 13 residues. Germline values: CDR1 LNHNV, CDR2 YYDKDF (reference sequence). The CDR3 nucleotides are TGTGCCACCAGCGACCAGGGGAATGAAAAACTGTTTTTT. This gives the protein CATSDQGNEKLFF.

V gene TRBV19 combines with J gene TRBJ1-1; 7 nucleotides agree with TRBD1. V gave up 0 bases and J gave up 1 base; unmatched junction bases: 5. This CDR3 has 16 residues. Germline CDR1 and CDR2: LNHDA and SQIVND (reference sequence). The CDR3 here is CASSIDHRGWNTEAFF. The CDR3 region has the DNA TGTGCCAGTAGTATAGACCACAGGGGATGGAACACTGAAGCTTTCTTT.

The rearrangement links TRBV7-7 to TRBJ2-5, with 9 bases lining up with TRBD2. Trimming at V came to 1 base and at J to 7 bases, leaving 13 bases not matched to a gene. Looked up from germline, CDR1 is SSHAT and CDR2 is FNYEAQ (reference sequence). This CDR3 comprises 17 residues. The CDR3: CASSLGLTSGASGTQYF. The CDR3, as DNA: TGTGCCAGCAGCTTAGGGTTGACTAGCGGAGCCTCGGGGACCCAGTACTTC.

This chain uses TRBV27 with TRBJ2-7; the match to TRBD1 covers 10 bases. Germline-derived CDR1 and CDR2 are MNHEY and SMNVEV (reference sequence). The CDR3 has 16 residues. Germline trimming cut 5 bases from V and 3 bases from J; bases unmatched to any gene: 10. The DNA of the CDR3 is TGTGCCAGCAGTCCCTTCTCCGGGACAGGGGTCTACGAGCAGTACTTC. Protein: CASSPFSGTGVYEQYF.

The genes are TRBV6-4 and TRBJ2-1; 11 bases match TRBD2. CDR1 is MRHNA, CDR2 SNTAGT, per germline. The J segment lost 6 bases and the V segment lost 2 bases, leaving 12 bases of the junction unmatched. This CDR3 is built from 18 residues. The CDR3 reads CASSDRITGLAGLNEQFF. The CDR3 DNA is TGTGCCAGCAGTGACCGGATAACAGGACTAGCGGGCCTCAATGAGCAGTTCTTC.

The gene calls are TRBV7-6 and TRBJ1-2; maybe TRBD1 (6 bases). The ends were cut back, 0 bases at V and 3 bases at J, with 11 bases in the middle. The CDR3 runs 15 residues. Looked up from germline, CDR1 is SGHVS and CDR2 is FNYEAQ. CDR3 DNA sequence: TGTGCCAGCAGCTTAGCGTCGACAGGCTACTATGGCTACACCTTC. The encoded protein is CASSLASTGYYGYTF.

The gene calls are TRBV28 and TRBJ2-5, with 7 bases identical to TRBD2. J was trimmed by 7 bases and V by 7 bases; bases with no gene match: 12. This CDR3 spans 14 amino acids. Germline CDR1 and CDR2: MDHEN and SYDVKM. DNA for the CDR3: TGTGCCAGCACCCCCGGGCGGGGGTTTCCGACCCAGTACTTC. It codes for CASTPGRGFPTQYF.

This clone was seen once. The rearrangement links TRBV4-3 to TRBJ2-3; 8 nucleotides line up with TRBD2. V shed 0 bases, J shed 0 bases, and the junction held 8 bases outside the gene matches. Germline V gene lookup returns CDR1 LGHNA and CDR2 YSLEER. This CDR3 spans 18 amino acids. The CDR3 DNA reads TGCGCCAGCAGCCAAGAACCTACTAGCGGTACTAGCACAGATACGCAGTATTTT. Translating it yields CASSQEPTSGTSTDTQYF.

The chain recombines TRBV10-1 with TRBJ2-1, with TRBD1 matching over 8 bases. The V gene's germline CDR1 is WNHNN and CDR2 SYGVQD (reference sequence). V was pared by 0 bases and J by 5 bases, with 9 bases of the junction left unmatched. This CDR3 comprises 17 residues. For the CDR3, the DNA is TGCGCCAGCAGTGAGTCGATGCCAGGGGGCTTCCACAATGAGCAGTTCTTC. Residues: CASSESMPGGFHNEQFF.

The chain has TRBV7-9 and TRBJ2-3; 9 bases agree with TRBD2. Looked up from germline, CDR1 is SEHNR and CDR2 is FQNEAQ (reference sequence). The CDR3 totals 15 residues. Trimming at V came to 5 bases and at J to 8 bases, leaving 11 bases not matched to a gene. Here the CDR3 reads CASSQGGSGSGTQYF. CDR3 sequence (DNA): TGTGCCAGCAGCCAGGGGGGTAGCGGGAGTGGTACGCAGTATTTT.

The chain couples TRBV18 to TRBJ1-1; D is perhaps TRBD1 (5 bases). Germline CDR1 and CDR2: KGHSH and LQKENI. The CDR3 sequence is 12 residues long. Deletions cut 6 bases from V and 6 bases from J, with 11 bases between. This CDR3 is CASSLDSSEAFF. The DNA of the CDR3 is TGTGCCAGCTCCCTAGACAGCTCTGAAGCTTTCTTT.

The J gene is TRBJ2-7, the V gene TRBV27; the match to TRBD1 covers 7 bases. The CDR3 has 12 residues. The junction had 4 bases not matched to a gene; V was cut back by 6 bases and J by 5 bases. From germline, CDR1 is MNHEY and CDR2 SMNVEV (reference sequence). The CDR3 reads CASRRDRDEQYF. CDR3 nucleotide sequence: TGTGCCAGCAGGCGAGACAGGGACGAGCAGTACTTC.

This rearrangement joins TRBV27 to TRBJ2-7, with a tentative D call TRBD1 (7 bases). Germline V CDR1 and CDR2: MNHEY, SMNVEV (reference sequence). V was cut by 6 bases and J by 6 bases, with 18 bases left in between. The CDR3 is 14 residues long. The CDR3 is CASRAGTVSTEQYF. CDR3 DNA sequence: TGTGCCAGCAGGGCGGGGACAGTTTCCACCGAGCAGTACTTC.

The rearrangement uses TRBV5-6 and TRBJ2-1; 11 bases agree with TRBD2. The length of the CDR3 is 16 residues. The trim removed 3 bases at V and 3 bases at J, leaving 5 bases unmatched. From germline, CDR1 is SGHDT and CDR2 YYEEEE. CDR3 residues: CASSSGTSGNYNEQFF. The CDR3 nucleotides read TGTGCCAGCAGCTCCGGGACTAGCGGCAACTACAATGAGCAGTTCTTC.

This chain joins TRBV7-9 and TRBJ1-2, with unresolved D. V lost 3 bases and J 3 bases, leaving 14 bases between the germline ends. Germline CDR1 is SEHNR and CDR2 is FQNEAQ (reference sequence). The CDR3 is 15 amino acids. The CDR3 here is CASSLALSEDYGYTF. The CDR3 nucleotides read TGTGCCAGCAGCTTGGCTCTCTCGGAGGACTATGGCTACACCTTC.

The chain uses TRBV5-1 and TRBJ2-7; 8 bases are a match to TRBD1. With V trimmed by 3 bases and J by 4 bases, 6 bases remained unmatched. The CDR3 runs 14 residues. CDR1 and CDR2 from the germline V gene are SGHRS and YFSETQ. In DNA form, the CDR3 reads TGCGCCAGCAGCTCGACAGGGGCGGAGTACGAGCAGTACTTC. It translates to CASSSTGAEYEQYF.

The V call is TRBV7-8, the J call TRBJ2-7, with TRBD1 matching 8 bases. This CDR3 is 15 amino acids long. The germline V gene has CDR1 SGHVS and CDR2 FQNEAQ. Trimming removed 3 bases from V and 4 bases from J; junction bases left unmatched: 8. Written as DNA, the CDR3 is TGTGCCAGCAGCTTCGGACAGGGTATTACTTACGAGCAGTACTTC. This gives the protein CASSFGQGITYEQYF. The complete variable domain, with remaining parts taken from reference TRBV7-8 and TRBJ2-7, reads GAGVSQSPRYKVAKRGQDVALRCDPISGHVSLFWYQQALGQGPEFLTYFQNEAQLDKSGLPSDRFFAERPEGSVSTLKIQRTQQEDSAVYLCASSFGQGITYEQYFGPGTRLTVT.

This chain connects TRBV9 to TRBJ2-2; 8 bases are shared with TRBD1. Germline CDR1 reads SGDLS; CDR2 reads YYNGEE. CDR3 size: 16 residues. The trim removed 3 bases at V and 0 bases at J, leaving 4 bases unmatched. The CDR3 nucleotides are TGTGCCAGCAGCGCCAGACAGGGGACGAACACCGGGGAGCTGTTTTTT. Its translation: CASSARQGTNTGELFF.

The rearrangement links TRBV19 to TRBJ2-7, with 8 bases matching TRBD2. CDR1 is LNHDA, CDR2 SQIVND, per germline (reference sequence). The CDR3 sequence is 15 residues long. Trimming removed 5 bases from V and 0 bases from J; junction bases left unmatched: 6. The CDR3 here is CASSYGGGSSYEQYF. The CDR3 DNA is TGTGCCAGTAGTTATGGCGGGGGGAGCTCCTACGAGCAGTACTTC.

The gene calls are TRBV5-4 and TRBJ1-5; TRBD1 is a possible D gene (5 bases). Looked up from germline, CDR1 is SGHNT and CDR2 is YYREEE (reference sequence). The germline V and J ends were trimmed by 4 bases and 2 bases, with 13 bases remaining between them. CDR3 size: 15 residues. CDR3 sequence (DNA): TGTGCCAGCAGCATGCAGGGTAGGGGCAATCAGCCCCAGCATTTT. Its translation is CASSMQGRGNQPQHF. The complete variable domain, with remaining parts taken from reference TRBV5-4 and TRBJ1-5, reads ETGVTQSPTHLIKTRGQQVTLRCSSQSGHNTVSWYQQALGQGPQFIFQYYREEENGRGNFPPRFSGLQFPNYSSELNVNALELDDSALYLCASSMQGRGNQPQHFGDGTRLSIL.

The chain couples TRBV25-1 to TRBJ2-7; 8 nucleotides match TRBD2. Germline CDR1 reads MGHDK; CDR2 reads SYGVNS. The junction had 20 bases not matched to a gene; V was cut back by 8 bases and J by 5 bases. The length of the CDR3 is 17 residues. CDR3: CASLTPGGGKSQDEQYF. CDR3 DNA sequence: TGTGCCAGCCTAACACCGGGGGGGGGCAAGTCTCAGGACGAGCAGTACTTC.

A single count supports this clone. This chain joins TRBV19 and TRBJ2-4, with D perhaps TRBD1 (6 bases). Germline V gives CDR1 LNHDA, CDR2 SQIVND (reference sequence). V was shortened by 9 bases and J by 2 bases, with 20 bases between the two germline ends. The length of the CDR3 is 16 residues. CDR3 bases: TGTGCCAGCAACACGGGGCTTCAGGGGCCCAAAAACATTCAGTACTTC. Protein product: CASNTGLQGPKNIQYF.

This sequence joins TRBV13 and TRBJ1-2, with 9 bases fitting TRBD1. The CDR3 contains 17 residues. V dropped 0 bases and J dropped 4; count of bases not matched to a gene: 9. CDR1 and CDR2 (germline): PRHDT, FYEKMQ (reference sequence). The CDR3 nucleotides are TGTGCCAGCAGCTTAGGGTTACGGGACAGGGACCTCTATGGCTACACCTTC. It specifies CASSLGLRDRDLYGYTF. Together with reference TRBV13 and TRBJ1-2, the CDR3 gives the full variable domain: AAGVIQSPRHLIKEKRETATLKCYPIPRHDTVYWYQQGPGQDPQFLISFYEKMQSDKGSIPDRFSAQQFSDYHSELNMSSLELGDSALYFCASSLGLRDRDLYGYTFGSGTRLTVV.

The chain uses TRBV25-1 and TRBJ1-4; 11 nucleotides match TRBD1. The CDR3 covers 16 residues. Unmatched junction bases numbered 6, after V lost 5 bases and J lost 4 bases. The germline V gene encodes CDR1 MGHDK and CDR2 SYGVNS. The CDR3 sequence: CASSPDRGPDNEKLFF. DNA for the CDR3: TGTGCCAGCAGTCCGGACAGGGGGCCGGATAATGAAAAACTGTTTTTT.

This chain uses TRBV7-2 with TRBJ1-2, with 7 bases lining up with TRBD1. The V gene end was trimmed by 4 bases and the J gene end by 4 bases; junction bases not matched to a gene: 12. The germline CDR1 and CDR2 sequences are SGHTA and FQGNSA. The CDR3 is 16 amino acids. The DNA for the CDR3 is TGTGCCAGCAGCTCGGAACAGGGGACGGGCCCCTATGGCTACACCTTC. It is translated as CASSSEQGTGPYGYTF. Variable domain in full (rest from reference TRBV7-2 and TRBJ1-2): GAGVSQSPSNKVTEKGKDVELRCDPISGHTALYWYRQSLGQGLEFLIYFQGNSAPDKSGLPSDRFSAERTGGSVSTLTIQRTQQEDSAVYLCASSSEQGTGPYGYTFGSGTRLTVV.

The rearrangement uses TRBV29-1 and TRBJ1-2; unclear D gene. CDR1 and CDR2 from the germline V gene are SQVTM and ANQGSEA. The CDR3 has 12 amino acids. Deletions cut 3 bases from V and 3 bases from J, with 8 bases between. CDR3 sequence: CSVDWQDYGYTF. The DNA of the CDR3 is TGCAGCGTTGATTGGCAGGACTATGGCTACACCTTC. The full variable domain, with the rest looked up from reference TRBV29-1 and TRBJ1-2, is SAVISQKPSRDICQRGTSLTIQCQVDSQVTMMFWYRQQPGQSLTLIATANQGSEATYESGFVIDKFPISRPNLTFSTLTVSNMSPEDSSIYLCSVDWQDYGYTFGSGTRLTVV.